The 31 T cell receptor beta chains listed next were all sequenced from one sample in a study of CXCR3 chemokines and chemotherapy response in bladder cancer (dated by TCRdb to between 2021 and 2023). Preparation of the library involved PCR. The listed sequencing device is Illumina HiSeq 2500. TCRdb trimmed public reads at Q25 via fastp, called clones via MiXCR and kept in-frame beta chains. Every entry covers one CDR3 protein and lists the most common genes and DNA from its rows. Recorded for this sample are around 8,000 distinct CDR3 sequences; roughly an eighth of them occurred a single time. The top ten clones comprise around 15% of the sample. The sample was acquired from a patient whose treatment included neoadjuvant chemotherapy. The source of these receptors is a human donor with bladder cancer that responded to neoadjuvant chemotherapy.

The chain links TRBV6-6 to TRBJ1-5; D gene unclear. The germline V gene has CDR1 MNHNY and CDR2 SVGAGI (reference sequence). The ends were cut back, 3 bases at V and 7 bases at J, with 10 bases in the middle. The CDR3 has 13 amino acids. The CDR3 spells CASSYRGQQPQHF. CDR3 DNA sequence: TGTGCCAGCAGTTATCGAGGGCAGCAGCCCCAGCATTTT.

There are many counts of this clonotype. CDR3 nucleotide sequence: TGTGCCAGCAGTTACGGCGGGCGGGGGGCCGATACGCAGTATTTT. This encodes CASSYGGRGADTQYF. The genes are TRBV6-5 and TRBJ2-3; 8 nucleotides line up with TRBD2. Germline loops: CDR1 MNHEY, CDR2 SVGAGI. There are 15 residues in the CDR3. J lost 6 bases, V lost 2 bases, and 7 bases had no gene match.

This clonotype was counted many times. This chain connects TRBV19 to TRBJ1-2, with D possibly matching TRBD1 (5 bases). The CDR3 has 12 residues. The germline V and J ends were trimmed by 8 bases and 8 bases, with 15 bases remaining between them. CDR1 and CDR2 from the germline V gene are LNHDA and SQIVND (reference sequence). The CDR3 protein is CASRSAGKGYTF. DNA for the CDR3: TGTGCCAGTCGATCTGCAGGGAAGGGCTACACCTTC.

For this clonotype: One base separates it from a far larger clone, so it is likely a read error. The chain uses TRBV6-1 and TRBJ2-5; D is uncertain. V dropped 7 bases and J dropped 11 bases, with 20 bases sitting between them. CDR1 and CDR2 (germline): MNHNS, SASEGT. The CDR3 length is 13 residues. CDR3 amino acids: CASNSKGYNEQYF. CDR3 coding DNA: TGTGCCAGCAATTCGAAAGGTTACAATGAGCAGTACTTC.

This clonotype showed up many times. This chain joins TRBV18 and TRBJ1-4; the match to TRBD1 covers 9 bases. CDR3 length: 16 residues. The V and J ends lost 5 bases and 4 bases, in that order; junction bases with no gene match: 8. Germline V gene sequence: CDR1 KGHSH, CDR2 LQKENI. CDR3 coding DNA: TGTGCCAGCTCAACCCGGGACAGGGCCCTTAATGAAAAACTGTTTTTT. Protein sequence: CASSTRDRALNEKLFF. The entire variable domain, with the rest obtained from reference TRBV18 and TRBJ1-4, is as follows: NAGVMQNPRHLVRRRGQEARLRCSPMKGHSHVYWYRQLPEEGLKFMVYLQKENIIDESGMPKERFSAEFPKEGPSILRIQQVVRGDSAAYFCASSTRDRALNEKLFFGSGTQLSVL.

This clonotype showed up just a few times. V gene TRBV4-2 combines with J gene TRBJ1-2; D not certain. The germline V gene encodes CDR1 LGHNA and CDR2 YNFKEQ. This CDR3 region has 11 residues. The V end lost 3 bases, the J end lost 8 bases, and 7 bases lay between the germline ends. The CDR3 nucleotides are TGTGCCAGCAGCCACGGGCCCGGCTACACCTTC. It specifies CASSHGPGYTF.

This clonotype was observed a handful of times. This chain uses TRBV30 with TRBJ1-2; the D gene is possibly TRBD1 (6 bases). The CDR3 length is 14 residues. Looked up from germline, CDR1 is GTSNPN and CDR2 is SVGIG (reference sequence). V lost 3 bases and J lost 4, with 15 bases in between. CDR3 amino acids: CAWRASRQVYGYTF. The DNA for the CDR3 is TGTGCCTGGAGGGCTAGTCGACAGGTCTATGGCTACACCTTC.

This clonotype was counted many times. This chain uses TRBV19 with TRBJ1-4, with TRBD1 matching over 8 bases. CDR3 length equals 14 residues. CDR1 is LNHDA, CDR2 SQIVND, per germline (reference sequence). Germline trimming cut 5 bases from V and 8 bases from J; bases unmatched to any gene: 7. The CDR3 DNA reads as TGTGCCAGTAGTTCCCAGGGGGCTGGGGAAAAACTGTTTTTT. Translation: CASSSQGAGEKLFF.

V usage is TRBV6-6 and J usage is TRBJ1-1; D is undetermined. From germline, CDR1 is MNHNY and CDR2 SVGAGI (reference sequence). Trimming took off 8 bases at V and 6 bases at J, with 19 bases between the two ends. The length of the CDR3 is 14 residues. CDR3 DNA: TGTGCCAGCCACCCGCCGGGCTCGGGAGCTGAAGCTTTCTTT. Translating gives CASHPPGSGAEAFF.

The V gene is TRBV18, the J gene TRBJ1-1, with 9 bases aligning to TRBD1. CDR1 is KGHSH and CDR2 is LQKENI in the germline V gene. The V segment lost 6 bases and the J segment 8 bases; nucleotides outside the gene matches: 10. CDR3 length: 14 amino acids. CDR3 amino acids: CASSGQGSGSEAFF. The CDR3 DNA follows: TGTGCCAGCTCCGGACAGGGGTCAGGGTCCGAAGCTTTCTTT.

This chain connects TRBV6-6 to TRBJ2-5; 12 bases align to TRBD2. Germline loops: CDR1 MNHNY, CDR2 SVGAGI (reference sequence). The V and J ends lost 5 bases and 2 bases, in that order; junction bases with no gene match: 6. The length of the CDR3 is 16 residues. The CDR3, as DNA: TGTGCCAGCAGTGCCATGACTAGCGGGGGTCAAGAGACCCAGTACTTC. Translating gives CASSAMTSGGQETQYF.

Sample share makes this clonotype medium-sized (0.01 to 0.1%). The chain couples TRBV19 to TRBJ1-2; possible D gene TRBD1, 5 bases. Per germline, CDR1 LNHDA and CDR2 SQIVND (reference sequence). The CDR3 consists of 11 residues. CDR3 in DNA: TGTCCTCGCAGGGTTAACTATGGCTACACCTTC. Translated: CPRRVNYGYTF. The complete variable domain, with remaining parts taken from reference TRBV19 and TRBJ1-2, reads DGGITQSPKYLFRKEGQNVTLSCEQNLNHDAMYWYRQDPGQGLRLIYYSQIVNDFQKGDIAEGYSVSREKKESFPLTVTSAQKNPTAFYLCPRRVNYGYTFGSGTRLTVV.

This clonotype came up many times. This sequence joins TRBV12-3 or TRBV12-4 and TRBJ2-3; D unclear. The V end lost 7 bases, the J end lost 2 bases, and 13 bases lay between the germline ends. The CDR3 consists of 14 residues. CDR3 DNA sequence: TGTGCCAGCACTTTCATGGCGGCCACAGATACGCAGTATTTT. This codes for CASTFMAATDTQYF.

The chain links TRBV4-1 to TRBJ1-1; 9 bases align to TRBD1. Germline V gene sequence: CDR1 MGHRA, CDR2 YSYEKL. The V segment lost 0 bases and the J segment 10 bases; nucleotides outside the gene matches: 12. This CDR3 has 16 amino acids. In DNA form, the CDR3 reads TGCGCCAGCAGCCAAGAAGGACAGGGGCACCTGAGGGGAGCTTTCTTT. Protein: CASSQEGQGHLRGAFF.

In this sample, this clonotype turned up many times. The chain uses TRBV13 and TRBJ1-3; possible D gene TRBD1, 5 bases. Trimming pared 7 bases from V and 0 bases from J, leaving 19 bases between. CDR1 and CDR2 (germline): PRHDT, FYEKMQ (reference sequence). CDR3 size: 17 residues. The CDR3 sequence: CASTSRGGRSSGNTIYF. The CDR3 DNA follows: TGTGCCAGCACCTCCCGTGGGGGAAGGAGCTCTGGAAACACCATATATTTT.

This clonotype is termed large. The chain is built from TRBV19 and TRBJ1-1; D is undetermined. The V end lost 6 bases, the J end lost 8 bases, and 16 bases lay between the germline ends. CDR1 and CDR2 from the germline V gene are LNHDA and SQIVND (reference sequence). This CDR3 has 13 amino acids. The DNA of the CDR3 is TGTGCCAGTAGCATGAGAAAGCCGAGAGAAGCTTTCTTT. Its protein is CASSMRKPREAFF.

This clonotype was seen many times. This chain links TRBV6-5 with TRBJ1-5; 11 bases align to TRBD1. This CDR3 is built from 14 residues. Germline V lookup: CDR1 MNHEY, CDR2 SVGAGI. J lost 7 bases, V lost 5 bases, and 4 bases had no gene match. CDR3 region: CASSRTGGRQPQHF. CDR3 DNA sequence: TGTGCCAGCAGTCGGACAGGGGGCCGCCAGCCCCAGCATTTT.

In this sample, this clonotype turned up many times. CDR3 nucleotides: TGTGCCTGGAGTGTATTGGACAGCGGCTCTGGGGCCAACGTCCTGACTTTC. As protein: CAWSVLDSGSGANVLTF. This chain links TRBV30 with TRBJ2-6, with D maybe TRBD1 (6 bases). The CDR3 consists of 17 residues. Germline values: CDR1 GTSNPN, CDR2 SVGIG (reference sequence). With 0 bases removed from V and 0 bases from J, the gap between germline ends came to 12 bases.

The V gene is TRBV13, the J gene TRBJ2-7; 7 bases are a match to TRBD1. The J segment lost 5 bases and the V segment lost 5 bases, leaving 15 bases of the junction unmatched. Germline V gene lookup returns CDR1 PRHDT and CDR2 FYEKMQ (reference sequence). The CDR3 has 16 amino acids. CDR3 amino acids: CASSNPTGATTHEQYF. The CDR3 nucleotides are TGTGCCAGCAGCAATCCCACAGGGGCTACTACCCACGAGCAGTACTTC.

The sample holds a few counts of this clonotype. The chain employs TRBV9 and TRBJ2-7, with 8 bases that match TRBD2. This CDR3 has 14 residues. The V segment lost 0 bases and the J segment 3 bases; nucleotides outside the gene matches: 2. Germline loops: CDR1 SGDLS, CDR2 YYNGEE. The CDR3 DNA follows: TGTGCCAGCAGCGTAGCTCTAGCGGGCTACGAGCAGTACTTC. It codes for CASSVALAGYEQYF.

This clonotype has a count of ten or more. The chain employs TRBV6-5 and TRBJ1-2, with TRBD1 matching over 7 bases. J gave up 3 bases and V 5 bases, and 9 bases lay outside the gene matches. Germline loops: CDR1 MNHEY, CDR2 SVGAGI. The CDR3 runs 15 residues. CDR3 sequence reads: CASSTTTGWDYGYTF. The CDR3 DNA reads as TGTGCCAGCAGTACGACGACAGGGTGGGACTATGGCTACACCTTC.

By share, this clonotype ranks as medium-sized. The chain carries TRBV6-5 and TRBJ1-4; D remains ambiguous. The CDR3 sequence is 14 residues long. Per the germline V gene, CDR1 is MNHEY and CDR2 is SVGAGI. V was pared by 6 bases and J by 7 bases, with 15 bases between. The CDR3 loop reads CASRASAGGEKLFF. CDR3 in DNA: TGTGCCAGCAGGGCCTCCGCGGGAGGTGAAAAACTGTTTTTT.

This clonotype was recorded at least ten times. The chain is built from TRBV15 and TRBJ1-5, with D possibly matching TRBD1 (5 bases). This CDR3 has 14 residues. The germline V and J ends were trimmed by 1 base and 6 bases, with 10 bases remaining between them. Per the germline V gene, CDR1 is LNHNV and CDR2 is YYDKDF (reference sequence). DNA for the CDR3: TGTGCCACCAGCAGAGCGCTGGGGGGTCAGCCCCAGCATTTT. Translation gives CATSRALGGQPQHF. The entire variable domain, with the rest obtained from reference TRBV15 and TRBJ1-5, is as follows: DAMVIQNPRYQVTQFGKPVTLSCSQTLNHNVMYWYQQKSSQAPKLLFHYYDKDFNNEADTPDNFQSRRPNTSFCFLDIRSPGLGDTAMYLCATSRALGGQPQHFGDGTRLSIL.

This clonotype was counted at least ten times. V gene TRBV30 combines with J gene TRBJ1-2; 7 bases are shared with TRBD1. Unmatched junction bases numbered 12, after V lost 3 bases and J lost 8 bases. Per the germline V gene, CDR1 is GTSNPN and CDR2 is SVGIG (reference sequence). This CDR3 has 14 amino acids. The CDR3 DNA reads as TGTGCCTGGAGCTCGACAGGGTATTTTAAGGGCTACACCTTC. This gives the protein CAWSSTGYFKGYTF. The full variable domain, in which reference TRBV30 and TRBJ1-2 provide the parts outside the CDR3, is SQTIHQWPATLVQPVGSPLSLECTVEGTSNPNLYWYRQAAGRGLQLLFYSVGIGQISSEVPQNLSASRPQDRQFILSSKKLLLSDSGFYLCAWSSTGYFKGYTFGSGTRLTVV.

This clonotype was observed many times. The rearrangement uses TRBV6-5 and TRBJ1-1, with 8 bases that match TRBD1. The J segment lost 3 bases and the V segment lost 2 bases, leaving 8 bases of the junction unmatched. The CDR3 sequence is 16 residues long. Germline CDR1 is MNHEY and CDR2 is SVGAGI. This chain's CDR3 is CASSYTTGGSDTEAFF. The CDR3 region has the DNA TGTGCCAGCAGTTACACCACAGGGGGATCGGACACTGAAGCTTTCTTT.

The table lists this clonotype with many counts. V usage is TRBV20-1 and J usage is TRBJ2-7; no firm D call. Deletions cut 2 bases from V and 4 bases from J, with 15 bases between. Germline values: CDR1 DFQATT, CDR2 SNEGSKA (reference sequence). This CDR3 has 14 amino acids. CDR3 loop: CSARSGARGYEQYF. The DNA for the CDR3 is TGCAGTGCTAGATCTGGAGCGAGAGGTTACGAGCAGTACTTC.

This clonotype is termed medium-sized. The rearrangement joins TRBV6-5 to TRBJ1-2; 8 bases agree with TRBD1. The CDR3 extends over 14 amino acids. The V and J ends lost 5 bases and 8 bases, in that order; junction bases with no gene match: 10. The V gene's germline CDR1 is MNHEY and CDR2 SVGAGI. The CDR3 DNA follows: TGTGCCAGCAGTAAATTACAGGGGGGACGCGGCTACACCTTC. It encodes CASSKLQGGRGYTF.

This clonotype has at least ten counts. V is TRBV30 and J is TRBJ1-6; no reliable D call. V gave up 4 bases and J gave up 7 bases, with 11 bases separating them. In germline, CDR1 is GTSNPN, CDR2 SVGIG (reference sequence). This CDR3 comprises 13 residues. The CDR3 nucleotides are TGTGCCTGGACCAAGACTGTAAATTCACCCCTCCACTTT. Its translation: CAWTKTVNSPLHF.

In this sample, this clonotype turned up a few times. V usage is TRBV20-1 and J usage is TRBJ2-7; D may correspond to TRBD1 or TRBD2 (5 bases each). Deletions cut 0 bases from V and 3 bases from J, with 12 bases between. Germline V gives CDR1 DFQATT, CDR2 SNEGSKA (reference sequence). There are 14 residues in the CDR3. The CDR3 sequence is CSARDGGRSYEQYF. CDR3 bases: TGCAGTGCTAGAGATGGGGGACGGAGCTACGAGCAGTACTTC.

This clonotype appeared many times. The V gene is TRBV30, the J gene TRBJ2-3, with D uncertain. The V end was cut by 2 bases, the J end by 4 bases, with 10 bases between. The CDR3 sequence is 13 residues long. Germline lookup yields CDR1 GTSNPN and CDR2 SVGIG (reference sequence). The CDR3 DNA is TGTGCCTGGAGTACGACATACTCAGATACGCAGTATTTT. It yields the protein CAWSTTYSDTQYF. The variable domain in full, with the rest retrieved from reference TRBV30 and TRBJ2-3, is SQTIHQWPATLVQPVGSPLSLECTVEGTSNPNLYWYRQAAGRGLQLLFYSVGIGQISSEVPQNLSASRPQDRQFILSSKKLLLSDSGFYLCAWSTTYSDTQYFGPGTRLTVL.

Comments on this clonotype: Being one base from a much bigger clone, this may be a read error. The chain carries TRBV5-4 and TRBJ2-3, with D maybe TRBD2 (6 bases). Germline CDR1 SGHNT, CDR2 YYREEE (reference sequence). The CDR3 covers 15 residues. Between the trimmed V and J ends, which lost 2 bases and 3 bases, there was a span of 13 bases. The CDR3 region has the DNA TGTGCCAGCAGCTTACGCTGGGGGGAGACAGATACGCAGTATTTT. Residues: CASSLRWGETDTQYF. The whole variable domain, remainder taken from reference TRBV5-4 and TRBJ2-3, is ETGVTQSPTHLIKTRGQQVTLRCSSQSGHNTVSWYQQALGQGPQFIFQYYREEENGRGNFPPRFSGLQFPNYSSELNVNALELDDSALYLCASSLRWGETDTQYFGPGTRLTVL.